The 9 T cell receptor beta chains presented below share a single source sample, sequenced in a study of PD-1 blockade in classical Hodgkin lymphoma. Clones were sequenced by immunoSEQ multiplex PCR, and TCRdb holds only the in-frame ones, with some missing. In the table there are tens of thousands of clones, roughly 80% of which are singletons. Every patient experienced relapse after autologous stem cell transplantation, and brentuximab vedotin exposure varied. Sequencing was performed on peripheral blood mononuclear cells (PBMCs), taken before the second cycle of nivolumab. These receptors were obtained from a human donor with classical Hodgkin lymphoma.

V is TRBV11-2 and J is TRBJ1-2; no clear D gene. The CDR3 extends over 13 amino acids. CDR1 and CDR2 from the germline V gene are SGHAT and FQNNGV. Trimming removed 6 bases at V and 4 bases at J, with 12 bases between. The CDR3 region is CASRPVSSYGYTF. The CDR3 coding sequence is TGTGCCAGCAGGCCAGTGTCTAGCTATGGCTACACCTTC.

This chain connects TRBV4-1 to TRBJ2-2; 11 bases line up with TRBD2. The germline V gene has CDR1 MGHRA and CDR2 YSYEKL. Trimming cost V 1 base and J 5 bases; bases outside gene matches: 9. The CDR3 is 18 amino acids. CDR3 nucleotide sequence: TGCGCCAGCAGCCAAGGGCTAGCGGGGGGCCTCGGAACCGGGGAGCTGTTTTTT. Residues: CASSQGLAGGLGTGELFF.

This clone was seen only once. CDR3 DNA: TGTGCCAGCAGCTTAGGGATAGTCACCGGGGAGCTGTTTTTT. Protein product: CASSLGIVTGELFF. The rearrangement uses TRBV13 and TRBJ2-2; D unclear. Per germline, CDR1 PRHDT and CDR2 FYEKMQ (reference sequence). The CDR3 runs to 14 residues. V was trimmed by 0 bases and J by 4 bases, leaving 6 bases between them.

The chain combines TRBV10-3 with TRBJ1-2, with D uncertain. V lost 6 bases and J lost 0, with 14 bases in between. Germline V gene lookup returns CDR1 ENHRY and CDR2 SYGVKD. The CDR3 has 15 residues. The CDR3 loop reads CAIRHSTNSNYGYTF. In DNA, the CDR3 is TGTGCCATCAGGCACAGTACGAACTCTAACTATGGCTACACCTTC.

The chain employs TRBV29-1 and TRBJ1-6; no definite D call. Germline CDR1 and CDR2: SQVTM and ANQGSEA. The CDR3 sequence is 13 residues long. V shed 5 bases and J shed 3 bases, with 8 bases lying between them. DNA of the CDR3: TGCAGCGTTTCCCTTGACTATAATTCACCCCTCCACTTT. Encoded protein: CSVSLDYNSPLHF.

The chain is built from TRBV7-9 and TRBJ1-5; D is unclear. Looked up from germline, CDR1 is SEHNR and CDR2 is FQNEAQ (reference sequence). Trimming pared 5 bases from V and 7 bases from J, leaving 12 bases between. This CDR3 region has 13 residues. DNA of the CDR3: TGTGCCAGCAGCCCACAAAGGCAGCAGCCCCAGCATTTT. Translated, it gives CASSPQRQQPQHF. The full variable domain, in which reference TRBV7-9 and TRBJ1-5 provide the parts outside the CDR3, is DTGVSQNPRHKITKRGQNVTFRCDPISEHNRLYWYRQTLGQGPEFLTYFQNEAQLEKSRLLSDRFSAERPKGSFSTLEIQRTEQGDSAMYLCASSPQRQQPQHFGDGTRLSIL.

This chain links TRBV5-6 with TRBJ2-1, with D possibly being TRBD1 (5 bases). The V end lost 4 bases, the J end lost 0 bases, and 14 bases lay between the germline ends. The CDR3 covers 16 residues. Per the germline V gene, CDR1 is SGHDT and CDR2 is YYEEEE. CDR3 sequence (DNA): TGTGCCAGCAGCGACCCAAGACAGTTCTCCTACAATGAGCAGTTCTTC. Its protein is CASSDPRQFSYNEQFF.

This clone occurred once. The chain recombines TRBV7-9 with TRBJ2-1; the D gene is possibly TRBD1 (5 bases). CDR3 length equals 12 residues. Germline values: CDR1 SEHNR, CDR2 FQNEAQ (reference sequence). V shed 1 base and J shed 7 bases, with 5 bases lying between them. This CDR3 reads CASSLDRNEQFF. CDR3 DNA: TGTGCCAGCAGCTTAGACAGGAATGAGCAGTTCTTC.

J is TRBJ2-5 and V is TRBV7-9; TRBD2 aligns across 9 bases. The germline CDR1 and CDR2 sequences are SEHNR and FQNEAQ (reference sequence). CDR3 size: 15 residues. V shed 1 base, J shed 5 bases, and the junction held 5 bases outside the gene matches. The CDR3 loop is CASSLVAGARETQYF. The CDR3, as DNA: TGTGCCAGCAGCTTAGTAGCGGGGGCCAGGGAGACCCAGTACTTC.